The sequence of this T cell receptor beta chain was determined in a study of OX40 agonist ivuxolimab in advanced cancers. Trimming cost V 4 bases and J 7 bases; bases outside gene matches: 16. Germline CDR1 SGDLS, CDR2 YYNGEE. The CDR3 loop spans 17 amino acids. In its sample, this clone was seen a few times. The antigen is unknown. Study-wide findings and caveats: At 0.1 to 3.0 mg/kg, clonal expansion of CD4+ and CD8+ blood T cells had occurred by week 6.

Profiled with immunoSEQ multiplex PCR; TCRdb holds only in-frame clones, not every one. The sample has over 55,000 clones, 94% seen once; the top ten hold more than 15%. This sequence was found in an adult with an advanced solid tumor such as melanoma, head and neck, liver or kidney cancer. This chain connects TRBV9 to TRBJ2-3; 9 bases align to TRBD2. The material sequenced was CD4+ or CD8+ T cells sorted from blood, taken in a trial of the OX40 agonist ivuxolimab. CDR3 coding DNA: TGTGCCAGCAGCCCCAACCAGGGAATAGCGGGAGCATATACGCAGTATTTT. Translating it yields CASSPNQGIAGAYTQYF.